This T cell receptor beta chain was profiled in a study of T cell responses to AZD1222 COVID-19 vaccine. Across the whole study: Pooling covered second doses at about 4 or about 12 weeks. Study-wide results and caveats: Rises in breadth and depth of Spike-specific TCRs came after two AZD1222 doses.

In the case of this clone: The antigen is not known.

Data came from immunoSEQ multiplex PCR; TCRdb stores just in-frame clones and leaves some out. The top ten hold 2.5% to 3.5% of the sample, which has about 97,000 clones, about 88% seen once. Germline-derived CDR1 and CDR2 are LGHDT and YNNKEL (reference sequence). This CDR3 contains 13 residues. V dropped 9 bases and J dropped 3 bases, with 14 bases sitting between them. This clonotype originated in an adult in good health. This rearrangement joins TRBV3-1 (or the pseudogene TRBV3-2) to TRBJ2-5; the D gene is possibly TRBD2 (5 bases). Sequenced material: peripheral blood, taken on day 0 of AZD1222 vaccination. CDR3 sequence reads: CASSVPGEETQYF. CDR3 DNA sequence: TGTGCCAGTTCCGTTCCCGGGGAAGAGACCCAGTACTTC.